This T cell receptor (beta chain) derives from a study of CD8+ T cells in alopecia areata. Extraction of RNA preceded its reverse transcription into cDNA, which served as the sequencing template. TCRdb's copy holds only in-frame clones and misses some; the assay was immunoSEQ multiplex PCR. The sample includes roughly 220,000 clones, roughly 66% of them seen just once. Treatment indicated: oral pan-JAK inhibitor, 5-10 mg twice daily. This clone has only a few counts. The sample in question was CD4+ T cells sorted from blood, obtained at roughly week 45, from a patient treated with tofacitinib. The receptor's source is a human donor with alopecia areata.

CDR3 amino acids: CASSQSGTYGYTF. CDR3 sequence (DNA): TGCGCCAGCAGCCAATCAGGAACCTATGGCTACACCTTC. V and J are TRBV4-3 and TRBJ1-2; D is uncertain. V lost 2 bases and J lost 4, with 8 bases in between. This CDR3 is built from 13 residues. Germline V CDR1 and CDR2: LGHNA, YSLEER.